Included here is one TCR beta chain sequence, with context. Germline V CDR1 and CDR2: GTSNPN, SVGIG (reference sequence). The CDR3 is 16 residues long. V was pared by 6 bases and J by 3 bases, with 11 bases of the junction left unmatched. TCRdb redid the calling of the RT-PCR reads with MiXCR, one entry per CDR3 protein. Of hundreds of thousands of distinct CDR3 sequences in the sample, approximately 15% are singletons; the top ten hold roughly 4%. This sequence was found in a female donor in good health, serving as a healthy control. The source material was memory CD4+ T cells from blood. The chain employs TRBV30 and TRBJ1-3; the match to TRBD1 covers 10 bases. CDR3 sequence reads: CACSRDRGIGGNTIYF. The CDR3 DNA reads TGTGCCTGCTCCCGGGACAGGGGAATCGGTGGAAACACCATATATTTT.